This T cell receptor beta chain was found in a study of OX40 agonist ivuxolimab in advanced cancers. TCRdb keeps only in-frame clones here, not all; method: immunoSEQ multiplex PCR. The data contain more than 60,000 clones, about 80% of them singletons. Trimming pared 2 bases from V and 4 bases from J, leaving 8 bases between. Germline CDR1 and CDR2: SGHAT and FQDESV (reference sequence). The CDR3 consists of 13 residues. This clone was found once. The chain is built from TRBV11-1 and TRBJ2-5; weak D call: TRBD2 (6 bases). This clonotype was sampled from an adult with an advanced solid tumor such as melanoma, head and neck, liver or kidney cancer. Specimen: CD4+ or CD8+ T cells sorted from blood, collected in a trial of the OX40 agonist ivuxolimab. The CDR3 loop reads CASSLMGGETQYF. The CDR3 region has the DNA TGTGCCAGCAGCTTAATGGGGGGAGAGACCCAGTACTTC.